A selection of T cell receptor beta chains follows, all from one sample in a study of cytomegalovirus exposure and HLA in healthy donors. This table comes from immunoSEQ multiplex PCR, and its TCRdb copy is limited to in-frame clones, with some not included. This sample has more than 90,000 clones, with approximately 81% found just once. Sequencing was carried out using PBMCs. The receptors here all came from a woman between 40 and 50 years old in good health and CMV-seropositive. CDR3s include the opening cysteine and the closing phenylalanine or tryptophan. A D gene is named only where the DNA matches it firmly. Clone size is shown for a subset of rows, as once, few, many or a class of expanded clone.

D	J	V	size	length	CDR3	DNA
-	TRBJ2-7	TRBV10-1	-	13	CASSEEAHYEQYF	TGCGCCAGCAGTGAGGAAGCCCACTACGAGCAGTACTTC
-	TRBJ1-2	TRBV6-1	-	11	CASSPPYGYTF	TGTGCCAGCAGCCCCCCGTATGGCTACACCTTC
TRBD2	TRBJ2-7	TRBV6-6	-	16	CASRFRAGAGVPEQYF	TGTGCCAGCAGATTTCGGGCTGGAGCGGGAGTCCCCGAGCAGTACTTC
-	TRBJ1-1	TRBV7-9	few	11	CASSPRTEAFF	TGTGCCAGCAGCCCTCGCACTGAAGCTTTCTTT
TRBD1	TRBJ1-1	TRBV30	-	17	CAWSPMDRGREGTEAFF	TGTGCCTGGAGCCCCATGGACAGGGGGCGGGAGGGCACTGAAGCTTTCTTT
-	TRBJ1-2	TRBV28	once	12	CASSSSSYGYTF	TGTGCCAGCAGTTCCTCCTCCTATGGCTACACCTTC
-	TRBJ2-7	TRBV6-5	-	16	CASSYARGSGSYEQYF	TGTGCCAGCAGTTACGCAAGGGGTTCAGGGTCCTACGAGCAGTACTTC
TRBD2	TRBJ2-1	TRBV5-1	-	14	CASSERLADNEQFF	TGCGCCAGCAGCGAGAGACTAGCGGACAATGAGCAGTTCTTC
TRBD2	TRBJ2-2	TRBV7-6	-	18	CASSYIPGLAANTGELFF	TGTGCCAGCAGCTACATTCCGGGACTAGCGGCGAACACCGGGGAGCTGTTTTTT
TRBD2	TRBJ2-1	TRBV25-1	-	13	CASSEYGGSEQFF	TGTGCCAGCAGTGAATACGGCGGGAGTGAGCAGTTCTTC
TRBD1	TRBJ1-4	TRBV19	-	15	CASSLDRGIGEKLFF	TGTGCCAGTAGTCTCGACAGGGGAATCGGTGAAAAACTGTTTTTT
TRBD1	TRBJ2-7	TRBV16	-	16	CASSQSRDRGSYEQYF	TGTGCCAGCAGCCAATCTCGGGACAGGGGCTCCTACGAGCAGTACTTC
-	TRBJ1-2	TRBV10-2	-	16	CASSESPYQDNYGYTF	TGCGCCAGCAGTGAGTCCCCCTACCAAGATAACTATGGCTACACCTTC
-	TRBJ2-7	TRBV6-1	-	14	CASSDRERRYEQYF	TGTGCCAGCAGTGACAGGGAACGACGTTACGAGCAGTACTTC
-	TRBJ1-5	TRBV2	-	14	CASQATVSNQPQHF	TGTGCCAGCCAAGCAACAGTTAGCAATCAGCCCCAGCATTTT
TRBD1	TRBJ1-1	TRBV9	-	17	CASSVGAGRGRDTEAFF	TGTGCCAGCAGCGTAGGGGCGGGCAGGGGGCGGGACACTGAAGCTTTCTTT
TRBD1	TRBJ2-1	TRBV7-9	-	15	CASSLDRGSYNEQFF	TGTGCCAGCAGCTTGGACAGGGGATCCTACAATGAGCAGTTCTTC
TRBD1	TRBJ1-1	TRBV5-7	-	16	CASSWTRVRQGSRAFF	TGTGCCAGCAGCTGGACTAGAGTTCGACAGGGGTCTAGAGCTTTCTTT
TRBD2	TRBJ2-1	TRBV6-4	once	17	CASSDRFSGRFDNEQFF	TGTGCCAGCAGTGACAGGTTTAGCGGGAGATTCGACAATGAGCAGTTCTTC
-	TRBJ2-6	TRBV29-1	-	15	CSVGGDFSGANVLTF	TGCAGCGTAGGGGGGGATTTTTCTGGGGCCAACGTCCTGACTTTC
-	TRBJ1-6	TRBV9	-	14	CASSVKGVNSPLHF	TGTGCCAGCAGCGTCAAGGGGGTGAATTCACCCCTCCACTTT
TRBD1	TRBJ1-3	TRBV11-2	-	17	CASSSRPTGLSGNTIYF	TGTGCCAGCAGCTCCCGACCGACAGGGCTCTCTGGAAACACCATATATTTT
TRBD2	TRBJ2-1	TRBV10-3	-	17	CAISESRRLAVYNEQFF	TGTGCCATCAGTGAGTCGCGGCGGCTAGCGGTTTACAATGAGCAGTTCTTC
TRBD2	TRBJ2-7	TRBV11-2	-	17	CASSLESVAAGGREQYF	TGTGCCAGCAGCTTAGAGTCAGTTGCAGCGGGAGGTCGGGAGCAGTACTTC
-	TRBJ1-4	TRBV9	-	15	CASSVGGGMAEKLFF	TGTGCCAGCAGCGTCGGGGGGGGCATGGCTGAAAAACTGTTTTTT
-	TRBJ2-1	TRBV11-2	-	16	CASSLVASASYNEQFF	TGTGCCAGCAGCTTAGTGGCTAGCGCATCCTACAATGAGCAGTTCTTC
TRBD1	TRBJ2-2	TRBV6-1	-	18	CASSARLTGGSNTGELFF	TGTGCCAGCAGTGCCCGACTAACAGGGGGCTCGAACACCGGGGAGCTGTTTTTT
TRBD1	TRBJ2-1	TRBV2	-	14	CASNRQGADNEQFF	TGTGCCAGCAATCGGCAGGGGGCCGACAATGAGCAGTTCTTC
TRBD1	TRBJ2-7	TRBV6-5	-	14	CASRNGQGAYEQYF	TGTGCCAGCAGAAATGGACAGGGGGCTTACGAGCAGTACTTC
TRBD1	TRBJ1-1	TRBV19	-	16	CASSFGTGVPGTEAFF	TGTGCCAGTAGTTTCGGGACAGGGGTCCCGGGGACTGAAGCTTTCTTT
TRBD2	TRBJ2-3	TRBV5-1	-	14	CASRTSVSTDTQYF	TGCGCCAGCAGGACTAGCGTCAGCACAGATACGCAGTATTTT
TRBD1	TRBJ1-2	TRBV5-4	-	14	CASSWDRGHYGYTF	TGTGCCAGCAGCTGGGACAGGGGGCACTATGGCTACACCTTC